This is a list of T cell receptor beta chains from one sample in a study of graft-versus-host responses after intestinal transplantation. Generated by immunoSEQ multiplex PCR, the TCRdb table keeps only in-frame clones and is missing some. The sample records 45,000 to 60,000 clones, around nine tenths being singletons. Which antigens these TCRs recognize remains unknown. The material sequenced was unstimulated CD4+ T cells sorted from spleen or lymph node cells, taken before transplant. These receptors were taken from a human donor who was the organ donor for an intestinal transplant. The CDR3 runs from the conserved cysteine through the conserved F or W. D genes are given only for firm matches. Clone size is given for some rows only: seen once, a few or many times, or a class if the clone is expanded.

abundance	v_gene	j_gene	d_gene	CDR3aa	CDR3nt
NA	TRBV6-6	TRBJ2-7	TRBD1	CASSPGQYLIEQYF	TGTGCCAGCAGTCCGGGACAGTACCTGATCGAGCAGTACTTC
NA	TRBV7-2	TRBJ2-1	NA	CASSLDGGGYNEQFF	TGTGCCAGCAGCTTAGACGGCGGAGGCTACAATGAGCAGTTCTTC
NA	TRBV5-1	TRBJ2-2	TRBD1	CASSSDRLNTGELFF	TGCGCCAGCAGCTCGGACAGGTTGAACACCGGGGAGCTGTTTTTT
NA	TRBV5-1	TRBJ1-1	NA	CASSQTGTNTEAFF	TGCGCCAGCAGCCAGACAGGTACCAACACTGAAGCTTTCTTT
NA	TRBV7-2	TRBJ1-2	TRBD1	CASSRTGAYGYTF	TGTGCCAGCAGCCGGACAGGGGCGTATGGCTACACCTTC
NA	TRBV2	TRBJ1-6	TRBD1	CASSGGQGGGYNSPLHF	TGTGCCAGCAGTGGCGGACAGGGAGGAGGCTATAATTCACCCCTCCACTTT
few	TRBV21-1	TRBJ1-4	NA	CASSKAPAHRMFF	TGTGCCAGCAGCAAAGCGCCGGCTCACCGGATGTTTTTT
NA	TRBV6-6	TRBJ2-3	NA	CASSYSRARDTDTQYF	TGTGCCAGCAGTTACTCGAGGGCTAGAGACACAGATACGCAGTATTTT
NA	TRBV14	TRBJ1-6	NA	CASSQAQTTYNSPLHF	TGTGCCAGCAGCCAAGCACAGACCACCTATAATTCACCCCTCCACTTT
NA	TRBV5-8	TRBJ1-4	TRBD1	CASSLFRQGAATNEKLFF	TGTGCCAGCAGCTTGTTCAGACAGGGGGCTGCAACTAATGAAAAACTGTTTTTT
NA	TRBV28	TRBJ2-7	NA	CASTIPGYEQYF	TGTGCCAGCACCATACCAGGGTACGAGCAGTACTTC
NA	TRBV6-5	TRBJ1-1	TRBD1	CASRYPGQGSTEAFF	TGTGCCAGCAGATACCCGGGACAGGGGAGCACTGAAGCTTTCTTT
NA	TRBV6-5	TRBJ2-7	TRBD2	CASSYGGRTHEQYF	TGTGCCAGCAGTTACGGCGGGAGAACCCACGAGCAGTACTTC
NA	TRBV7-3	TRBJ1-6	TRBD1	CASSRTGTANSPLHF	TGTGCCAGCAGCCGAACCGGGACAGCTAATTCACCCCTCCACTTT
NA	TRBV7-8	TRBJ2-7	TRBD1	CASSGRDRGYEQYF	TGTGCCAGCAGCGGCCGGGACAGGGGATACGAGCAGTACTTC
NA	TRBV6-5	TRBJ2-7	NA	CASSSLRTASYEQYF	TGTGCCAGCAGTTCCCTACGGACAGCCTCCTACGAGCAGTACTTC
once	TRBV4-2	TRBJ2-7	NA	CASSLRGYEQYF	TGTGCCAGCAGCCTAAGGGGATACGAGCAGTACTTC
NA	TRBV5-1	TRBJ1-1	NA	CASSFSGMNTEALF	TGCGCCAGCAGCTTCAGCGGAATGAACACTGAAGCCCTCTTT
NA	TRBV30	TRBJ1-2	NA	CAWSVLDSYGYTF	TGTGCCTGGAGTGTACTCGACAGCTATGGCTACACCTTC
NA	TRBV19	TRBJ1-3	NA	CASSTTSNSGNTIYF	TGTGCCAGTAGTACCACCTCAAATTCTGGAAACACCATATATTTT
once	TRBV11-1	TRBJ2-7	NA	CASSLEPSSPYEQYF	TGTGCCAGCAGCTTAGAGCCTAGTTCCCCCTACGAGCAGTACTTC
NA	TRBV6-4	TRBJ1-5	TRBD1	CASSPTGGNQPQHF	TGTGCCAGCAGTCCGACAGGGGGCAATCAGCCCCAGCATTTT
NA	TRBV9	TRBJ2-7	TRBD2	CASSVELAGAEQYF	TGTGCCAGCAGCGTAGAACTAGCGGGAGCCGAGCAGTACTTC
NA	TRBV28	TRBJ2-3	NA	CASSLSRAWGDTQYF	TGTGCCAGCAGTTTATCCCGGGCCTGGGGAGATACGCAGTATTTT
NA	TRBV5-1	TRBJ2-3	NA	CASSLEPWGAGEDTQYF	TGCGCCAGCAGCTTGGAACCGTGGGGGGCAGGGGAAGATACGCAGTATTTT
NA	TRBV5-4	TRBJ2-5	NA	CASSLGQETQYF	TGTGCCAGCAGCTTGGGGCAAGAGACCCAGTACTTC
NA	TRBV7-3	TRBJ2-3	NA	CASSLWARSTDTQYF	TGTGCCAGCAGCTTATGGGCTCGTAGCACAGATACGCAGTATTTT
NA	TRBV19	TRBJ2-3	TRBD1	CASSIGGQGADTQYF	TGTGCCAGTAGTATAGGAGGACAGGGGGCCGATACGCAGTATTTT
NA	TRBV7-9	TRBJ2-3	TRBD2	CASSLASGATDTQYF	TGTGCCAGCAGCTTAGCTAGCGGGGCCACAGATACGCAGTATTTT
NA	TRBV27	TRBJ2-1	NA	CASSYRGTYNEQFF	TGTGCCAGCAGTTACAGAGGGACCTACAATGAGCAGTTCTTC
NA	TRBV7-2	TRBJ2-7	TRBD2	CASSSRLAGQYEQYF	TGTGCCAGCAGCTCACGACTAGCGGGCCAATACGAGCAGTACTTC
NA	TRBV6-5	TRBJ2-5	NA	CASSDRETQYF	TGTGCCAGCAGCGATAGAGAGACCCAGTACTTC
NA	TRBV2	TRBJ2-2	TRBD1	CASSGQGLGTGELFF	TGTGCCAGCAGTGGACAGGGGTTAGGAACCGGGGAGCTGTTTTTT
NA	TRBV5-4	TRBJ1-2	TRBD1	CASSPPWTGGNYGYTF	TGTGCCAGCAGCCCGCCATGGACAGGGGGCAACTATGGCTACACCTTC
NA	TRBV5-4	TRBJ1-2	TRBD1	CASSWDRNYGYTF	TGTGCCAGCAGCTGGGACAGAAACTATGGCTACACCTTC
NA	TRBV7-2	TRBJ1-4	NA	CASSLGATNEKLFF	TGTGCCAGCAGCTTAGGGGCAACTAATGAAAAACTGTTTTTT
NA	TRBV21-1	TRBJ2-2	NA	CASSKDTGREVKAANTGELFF	TGTGCCAGCAGCAAAGATACGGGGAGGGAGGTGAAGGCGGCGAACACCGGGGAGCTGTTTTTT
NA	TRBV9	TRBJ1-1	NA	CASSVGPRGNTEAFF	TGTGCCAGCAGCGTAGGCCCCCGGGGGAACACTGAAGCTTTCTTT
NA	TRBV19	TRBJ2-3	NA	CASSIRTDTQYF	TGTGCCAGTAGTATACGAACAGATACGCAGTATTTT
once	TRBV6-1	TRBJ2-3	TRBD2	CASSEGRLAGAPDTQYF	TGTGCCAGCAGTGAAGGCAGACTAGCGGGAGCCCCAGATACGCAGTATTTT
NA	TRBV9	TRBJ2-1	NA	CASSGLDGEQFF	TGTGCCAGCAGCGGGCTAGACGGTGAGCAGTTCTTC
NA	TRBV6-1	TRBJ2-2	TRBD2	CASSELGSGVTGELFF	TGTGCCAGCAGTGAATTGGGAAGCGGGGTCACCGGGGAGCTGTTTTTT
NA	TRBV5-4	TRBJ2-7	NA	CASSFGLVVEQYF	TGTGCCAGCAGCTTCGGGCTAGTGGTCGAGCAGTACTTC
NA	TRBV5-1	TRBJ2-5	NA	CASSLGLAGETQYF	TGCGCCAGCAGCTTGGGGTTAGCAGGCGAGACCCAGTACTTC
once	TRBV6-5	TRBJ2-1	TRBD2	CASSYFIAGGREQFF	TGTGCCAGCAGTTACTTCATAGCGGGAGGGCGTGAGCAGTTCTTC
NA	TRBV27	TRBJ2-7	TRBD2	CASSLRGLAGGRYEQYF	TGTGCCAGCAGTTTAAGGGGACTAGCGGGAGGGCGGTACGAGCAGTACTTC
NA	TRBV5-4	TRBJ2-2	TRBD2	CASSRGEGTGELFF	TGTGCCTCCTCCCGGGGGGAGGGCACCGGGGAGCTGTTTTTT
once	TRBV11-1	TRBJ2-3	TRBD1	CASSSGQGRDTQYF	TGTGCCAGCAGCTCAGGACAGGGGAGGGATACGCAGTATTTT
NA	TRBV6-5	TRBJ2-6	NA	CASSYPGAGANVLTF	TGTGCCAGCAGTTACCCTGGGGCCGGGGCCAACGTCCTGACTTTC
NA	TRBV6-5	TRBJ1-2	NA	CASSPPQYGYTF	TGTGCCAGCAGCCCGCCCCAATATGGCTACACCTTC
NA	TRBV5-1	TRBJ1-5	TRBD1	CASSLGTGLNQPQHF	TGCGCCAGCAGCTTGGGGACAGGCCTCAATCAGCCCCAGCATTTT
NA	TRBV7-2	TRBJ2-7	NA	CASSPALKQYF	TGTGCCAGCAGCCCCGCCTTAAAGCAGTACTTC
NA	TRBV18	TRBJ2-1	TRBD2	CASSPSGRGSYNEQFF	TGTGCCAGCTCACCCAGCGGGAGGGGCTCCTACAATGAGCAGTTCTTC
NA	TRBV4-2	TRBJ2-4	NA	CASSQRRLPKNIQYF	TGTGCCAGCAGCCAGCGACGCCTACCCAAAAACATTCAGTACTTC
NA	TRBV5-1	TRBJ1-6	TRBD1	CASSKDRGSNSPLHF	TGCGCCAGCAGCAAAGACAGGGGAAGTAATTCACCCCTCCACTTT
NA	TRBV14	TRBJ2-1	TRBD2	CASSPQREISGEQFF	TGTGCCAGCAGCCCCCAGCGGGAGATCTCGGGTGAGCAGTTCTTC
few	TRBV6-5	TRBJ2-2	NA	CASSYAGRSAGELFF	TGTGCCAGCAGTTACGCGGGGAGATCGGCCGGGGAGCTGTTTTTT
once	TRBV6-5	TRBJ1-5	NA	CASSYTGSNQPQHF	TGTGCCAGCAGTTACACAGGGAGCAATCAGCCCCAGCATTTT
NA	TRBV7-2	TRBJ1-1	NA	CASSLGGSGGSEAFF	TGTGCCAGCAGCTTAGGTGGTTCGGGGGGCTCTGAAGCTTTCTTT
NA	TRBV30	TRBJ2-5	TRBD2	CAWSVREGETQYF	TGTGCCTGGAGTGTACGGGAGGGAGAGACCCAGTACTTC